This record covers a single TCR beta chain. Its antigen is not identified. The data stem from a study of OX40 agonist ivuxolimab in advanced cancers. About the study: Eligibility admitted prior anti-PD-1, anti-PD-L1 or anti-CTLA-4 therapy; approximately 40% had some. Overall study results and limits: On average, CD8+ T cells showed a greater number of expanded clones than CD4+. Some of the lowest clonal expansion was seen in partial responders at 0.1-3.0 mg/kg. Dose levels from 0.1 to 3.0 mg/kg saw CD4+ and CD8+ blood T cells expand clonally by week 6.

TCRdb's table, derived via immunoSEQ multiplex PCR, lists solely in-frame clones and lacks some. The sample lists just under 75,000 clones; more than 85% were seen once. The CDR3 consists of 18 residues. The germline V gene has CDR1 MNHEY and CDR2 SMNVEV (reference sequence). V gave up 1 base and J gave up 3 bases, with 22 bases separating them. The sequencing here drew on CD4+ or CD8+ T cells sorted from blood, taken in a trial of the OX40 agonist ivuxolimab. This sequence originates from an adult with an advanced solid tumor such as melanoma, head and neck, liver or kidney cancer. The chain employs TRBV27 and TRBJ2-7; tentative D call: TRBD2 (6 bases). CDR3 sequence: CASSLFMPALGGNYEQYF. CDR3 bases: TGTGCCAGCAGTTTATTTATGCCCGCCCTCGGCGGGAACTACGAGCAGTACTTC.